The 22 T cell receptor beta chains below were found in one sample sequenced in a study of tumor-infiltrating lymphocytes in primary liver carcinoma. Starting material of 500 ng total RNA yielded TCR beta cDNA via a constant-region primer. The TCR beta library was amplified through three nested multiplex PCR rounds in a modified ARM-PCR procedure. In the first two PCR rounds, TRBV1-TRBV30 forward primers were paired with a C-beta reverse primer, and each round lasted about 10 cycles. TCRdb re-analysed the multiplex PCR reads in MiXCR, keeping a single row per CDR3 protein. The data hold some 38,000 distinct CDR3 sequences, with roughly 80% observed a single time. The study co-extracted DNA and RNA from 20-30 mg of unsorted bulk tissue. Specimen: liver tumor tissue from sampling region 4. Subset in this sample: tumor region T4, right-lateral pole. These receptors were collected from a middle-aged man with primary liver carcinoma and hepatitis B virus infection.

Note on this clonotype: A much larger clone lies one base from this, so it may be a read error. The chain employs TRBV5-1 and TRBJ2-7; D is unclear. Germline assignment: CDR1 SGHRS and CDR2 YFSETQ. The CDR3 is 15 residues long. The CDR3 protein is CASSRGLTSSYEQCF. The CDR3 region has the DNA TGCGCCAGCAGTCGAGGTCTAACGAGCTCCTACGAGCAGTGCTTC.

For this clonotype: No conserved phenylalanine or tryptophan ends this CDR3, so it is likely a read error. V gene TRBV5-1 combines with J gene TRBJ2-1; D uncertain. The germline CDR1 and CDR2 sequences are SGHRS and YFSETQ. The CDR3 totals 13 residues. DNA of the CDR3: TGTGCCAGCAGCTCGTCCGTTGGAAATGAGCAGTTCTAC. This encodes CASSSSVGNEQFY.

This clonotype was seen a few times. This is likely a read error, given that the CDR3 carries no conserved phenylalanine or tryptophan at its end. The limits of the CDR3 on the DNA are not certain, so only TCRdb's listed CDR3 is given. This chain links TRBV10-2 with TRBJ1-5. With termini counted, the CDR3 has 16 amino acids. Germline CDR1 is WSHSY and CDR2 is SAAADI. The CDR3 spells CASSELDRGGNQPEHL.

The sample holds a few counts of this clonotype. A read error may account for a junction end that differs from germline. The chain recombines TRBV29-1 with TRBJ2-1, with no clear D. CDR1 is SQVTM and CDR2 is ANQGSEA in the germline V gene. CDR3 length: 13 amino acids. CDR3 DNA: TGCAGCGTTGACAGTACACAAGGGAATGAGCAGGTCTTC. This encodes CSVDSTQGNEQVF.

This chain links TRBV6-5 with TRBJ2-1, with no clear D. This CDR3 is built from 13 residues. V lost 4 bases and J lost 4, with 8 bases in between. Germline V gives CDR1 MNHEY, CDR2 SVGAGI. CDR3 in amino acids: CASSSDPYNEQFF. CDR3 nucleotides: TGTGCCAGCAGTTCTGACCCTTACAATGAGCAGTTCTTC.

About this clonotype itself: Since a much larger clone is just one base distant, this may be a read error. V gene TRBV20-1 combines with J gene TRBJ2-3; no definite D call. The germline V gene encodes CDR1 DFQATT and CDR2 SNEGSKA (reference sequence). This CDR3 region has 12 residues. The CDR3 loop reads CSARGDTVTQYF. The CDR3 DNA sequence: TGCAGTGCTAGAGGCGACACAGTTACGCAGTATTTT.

Note on this clonotype: Sequence at one end of the junction differs from germline and may be a read error. The chain recombines TRBV4-3 with TRBJ2-7; a weak D match, TRBD1 (5 bases). The CDR3 spans 15 residues. CDR1 and CDR2 (germline): LGHNA, YSLEER. In DNA, the CDR3 is TGCGTCAGCAGCCAAGATAAGGGGAACGGCTACGAGCTGTATTTC. It translates to CVSSQDKGNGYELYF.

This clonotype was detected a few times. This may arise from a read error, as a much more abundant clone is one base away. The V call is TRBV2, the J call TRBJ1-1, with 8 bases fitting TRBD1. The ends lost 11 bases at V and 4 bases at J; junction bases unmatched: 9. The germline gives CDR1 SNHLY, CDR2 FYNNEI. The CDR3 covers 13 residues. CDR3 in DNA: TGTGCCCGACTCCGGGACAGGAGCACTGAAGCTTTCTTT. As protein: CARLRDRSTEAFF.

With respect to this clonotype: An end of the junction does not agree with germline; a read error may underlie this. The CDR3 reads CDSSRILGEHYF. In DNA, the CDR3 is TGTGACAGCAGTCGTATCCTAGGCGAGCACTACTTC. The rearrangement uses TRBV6-6 and TRBJ2-7; no reliable D call. This CDR3 is 12 amino acids long. CDR1 is MNHNY, CDR2 SVGAGI, per germline (reference sequence).

For this clonotype: Relative to the germline gene, one junction end is altered; a read error may explain this. CDR3 nucleotides: TGCGCCAGCAGCTTGACCATCGCCGGTGGGGCCAACGTCCTAACTTTC. Translation: CASSLTIAGGANVLTF. The gene calls are TRBV5-1 and TRBJ2-6, with D perhaps TRBD1 (5 bases). CDR1 and CDR2 (germline): SGHRS, YFSETQ. The CDR3 has 16 residues.

A remark on this clonotype: Possible read error: a much larger clone is one base away. This rearrangement joins TRBV20-1 to TRBJ1-5; possible D gene TRBD1, 5 bases. Trimming removed 0 bases at V and 5 bases at J, with 11 bases between. There are 14 residues in the CDR3. CDR1 DFQATT and CDR2 SNEGSKA come from the germline V gene (reference sequence). The CDR3 spells CSAREGPGDQPQHF. The DNA for the CDR3 is TGCAGTGCTAGAGAGGGGCCTGGGGATCAGCCCCAGCATTTT.

As to this clonotype: One end of the junction varies from germline; a read error may be responsible. The gene calls are TRBV6-5 and TRBJ2-1; D might be TRBD2 (5 bases). The CDR3 runs to 13 residues. Germline V gene data show CDR1 as MNHEY and CDR2 as SVGAGI. The CDR3 DNA is TGTGCCGGCAGCGGACTGGGCCACAATGGGCAGTTTTTC. Its protein is CAGSGLGHNGQFF.

As for this clonotype: One base away lies a much larger clone, so this may be a sequencing read error. The chain combines TRBV25-1 with TRBJ2-1, with 13 positions matching TRBD2. This CDR3 comprises 13 residues. J lost 10 bases, V lost 11 bases, and 8 bases had no gene match. Germline V CDR1 and CDR2: MGHDK, SYGVNS. In DNA, the CDR3 is TGTGCCCGCAACCGACTAGCGGGAGGCGAGCAGTTCTTC. Amino acids: CARNRLAGGEQFF.

Note on this clonotype: The junction does not match germline at one end; this may be a read error. This rearrangement joins TRBV7-3 to TRBJ2-1, with TRBD2 identical over 7 bases. The CDR3 loop spans 14 amino acids. Germline CDR1 reads SGHTA; CDR2 reads FQGTGA. CDR3: CASSKRGGGGELFF. The CDR3 DNA sequence: TGTGCTAGCAGCAAACGGGGTGGGGGGGGTGAGCTGTTCTTC.

In its sample, this clonotype was seen once. The chain is built from TRBV28 and TRBJ2-1; 8 nucleotides line up with TRBD2. Germline V lookup: CDR1 MDHEN, CDR2 SYDVKM. With V trimmed by 1 base and J by 5 bases, 16 bases remained unmatched. This CDR3 is built from 19 residues. CDR3 DNA: TGTGCCAGCAGTTTATACTACTTTCCGGGACTAGTGGAGCACAATGAGCAGTTCTTC. This gives the protein CASSLYYFPGLVEHNEQFF.

The chain joins TRBV6-1 to TRBJ2-6; D is perhaps TRBD1 or TRBD2 (5 bases each). Trimming removed 7 bases at V and 3 bases at J, with 25 bases between. The CDR3 runs to 19 residues. Germline V gene data show CDR1 as MNHNS and CDR2 as SASEGT. CDR3 sequence (DNA): TGTGCCAGCAATGCACTCTGGGATAGGGGAGTGGGTGGGGCCAACGTCCTGACTTTC. Translating gives CASNALWDRGVGGANVLTF.

With regard to this clonotype: One end of the junction does not line up with germline, which may come from a read error. The CDR3 sequence is CVSSSGQGYERYF. In DNA form, the CDR3 reads TGTGTCAGCAGTTCCGGACAGGGCTACGAGCGGTACTTC. This chain connects TRBV28 to TRBJ2-7; 8 bases are a match to TRBD1. The CDR3 is 13 residues long. Germline-derived CDR1 and CDR2 are MDHEN and SYDVKM.

The CDR3 DNA reads as TGTGCCAGCAATCCGGCACTACCGAATACGCAGTATTTT. Translated, it gives CASNPALPNTQYF. This chain joins TRBV6-2 or TRBV6-3 and TRBJ2-3; no clear D gene. V lost 7 bases, J lost 7 bases, and 15 bases lay in between. This CDR3 has 13 amino acids. Germline V CDR1 and CDR2: MNHEY, SVGEGT.

This clonotype was detected only once. The chain carries TRBV6-2 or TRBV6-3 and TRBJ1-5; D might be TRBD1 (5 bases). The V end was cut by 7 bases, the J end by 10 bases, with 20 bases between. The CDR3 consists of 14 residues. Germline V gene lookup returns CDR1 MNHEY and CDR2 SVGEGT. This CDR3 reads CASTLVKGEQPQHF. Here the CDR3 DNA reads TGTGCCAGCACCCTAGTGAAAGGGGAACAACCCCAGCATTTT.

This clonotype was counted a single time. Given the absence of the conserved phenylalanine or tryptophan at the CDR3 end, a read error is likely. The DNA is left out, because the CDR3 cannot be placed on it with certainty; the CDR3 is given as TCRdb lists it. The chain is built from TRBV5-1 and TRBJ1-4; the table's D call, TRBD1, was not checked against the DNA. The CDR3 contains 15 residues when both ends are counted. Germline V gene sequence: CDR1 SGHRS, CDR2 YFSETQ. CDR3 sequence: CARSRDRPTNEKLFI.

The chain joins TRBV12-3 or TRBV12-4 to TRBJ2-1; D is undetermined. The CDR3 contains 15 residues. DNA of the CDR3: TGTACCATCAGTTTAGCAGCAGGAGTGGGTAATGAGCAGTTCTTC. It is translated as CTISLAAGVGNEQFF.

With respect to this clonotype: Without the conserved terminal phenylalanine or tryptophan, this CDR3 likely stems from a read error. This chain joins TRBV28 and TRBJ1-6; D uncertain. Per germline, CDR1 MDHEN and CDR2 SYDVKM. There are 15 residues in the CDR3. The CDR3 DNA reads as TGTGACAGCAGTTTGGGTTTAACAAATAATTCACCCCTCCACTTA. It specifies CDSSLGLTNNSPLHL.